This T cell receptor (beta chain) is from a study of cytomegalovirus exposure and HLA in healthy donors. PCR involved 60 Vbeta and 13 Jbeta primers. Profiling relied on immunoSEQ multiplex PCR, and the TCRdb table lists in-frame clones only, not all of them. The repertoire consists of approximately 170,000 clones, with 65% to 85% occurring once and the leading ten covering about 2.4%. CDR3 length: 14 amino acids. The junction had 6 bases not matched to a gene; V was cut back by 5 bases and J by 6 bases. Germline V gene sequence: CDR1 SGHNT, CDR2 YENEEA. Details on this clone: Antigen unknown.

Findings of the study overall: Data from an earlier analysis indicated that most TCR beta V segments were productive either about 87% or about 30% of the time.

Sequencing was performed on PBMCs. The chain links TRBV11-3 to TRBJ2-3, with 9 bases lining up with TRBD1. The clonotype comes from a male donor in good health and CMV-seronegative. The DNA of the CDR3 is TGTGCCAGCAGCCTCAGGACAGGGGTGGATACGCAGTATTTT. It encodes CASSLRTGVDTQYF.